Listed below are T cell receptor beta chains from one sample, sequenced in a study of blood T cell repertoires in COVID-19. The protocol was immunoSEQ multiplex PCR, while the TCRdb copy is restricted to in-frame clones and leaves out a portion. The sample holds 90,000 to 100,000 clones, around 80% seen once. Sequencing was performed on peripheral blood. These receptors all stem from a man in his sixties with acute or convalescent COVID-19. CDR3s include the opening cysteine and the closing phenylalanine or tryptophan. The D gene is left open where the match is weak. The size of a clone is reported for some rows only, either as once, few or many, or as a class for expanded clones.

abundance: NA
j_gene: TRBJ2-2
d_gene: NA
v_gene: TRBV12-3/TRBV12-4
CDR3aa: CASILRGAGELFF
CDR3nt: TGTGCCAGCATTTTAAGGGGCGCCGGGGAGCTGTTTTTT

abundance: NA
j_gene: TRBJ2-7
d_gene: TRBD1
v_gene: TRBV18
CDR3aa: CASSNGDSYYEQYF
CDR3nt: TGTGCCAGCTCAAACGGGGACAGTTACTACGAGCAGTACTTC

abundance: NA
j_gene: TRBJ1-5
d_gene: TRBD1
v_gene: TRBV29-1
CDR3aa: CSVRQGDQPQHF
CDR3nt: TGCAGCGTTAGGCAGGGGGATCAGCCCCAGCATTTT

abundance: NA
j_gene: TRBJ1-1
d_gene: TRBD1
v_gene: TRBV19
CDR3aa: CASSPGTGGVGTEAFF
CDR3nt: TGTGCCAGTAGTCCCGGGACAGGGGGCGTGGGCACTGAAGCTTTCTTT

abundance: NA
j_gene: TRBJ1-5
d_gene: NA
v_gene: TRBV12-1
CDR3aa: CASSFEQPPQHF
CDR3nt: TGTGCCAGCAGCTTTGAACAACCGCCCCAGCATTTT

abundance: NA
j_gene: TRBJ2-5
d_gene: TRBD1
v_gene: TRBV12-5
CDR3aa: CASGLGTGVIGETQYF
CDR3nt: TGTGCTAGTGGTTTAGGGACAGGGGTAATTGGGGAGACCCAGTACTTC

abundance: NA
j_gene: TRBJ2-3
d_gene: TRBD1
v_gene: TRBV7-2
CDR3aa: CASSPVTGAFTDTQYF
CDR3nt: TGTGCCAGCAGCCCAGTGACAGGGGCCTTCACAGATACGCAGTATTTT

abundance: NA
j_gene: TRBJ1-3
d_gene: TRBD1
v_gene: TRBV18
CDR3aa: CASSPISGTGYSGNTIYF
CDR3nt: TGTGCCAGCTCACCCATCTCCGGGACAGGGTACTCTGGAAACACCATATATTTT

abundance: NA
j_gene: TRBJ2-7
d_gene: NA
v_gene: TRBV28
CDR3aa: CASSFSAYEQYF
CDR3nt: TGTGCCAGCAGTTTCAGTGCCTACGAGCAGTACTTC

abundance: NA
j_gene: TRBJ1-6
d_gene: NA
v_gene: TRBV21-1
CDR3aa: CARVYSKRPKNSPLHF
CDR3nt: TGTGCCAGAGTTTACAGTAAAAGACCCAAAAATTCACCCCTCCACTTT

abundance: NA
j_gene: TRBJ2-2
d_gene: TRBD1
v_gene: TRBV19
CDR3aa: CATYDRGRAGELFF
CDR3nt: TGTGCCACCTACGACAGGGGGCGTGCCGGGGAGCTGTTTTTT

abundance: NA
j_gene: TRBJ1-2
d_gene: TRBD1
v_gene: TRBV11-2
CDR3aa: CASSSSTGNYGYTF
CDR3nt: TGTGCCAGCAGCTCTTCGACAGGGAACTATGGCTACACCTTC

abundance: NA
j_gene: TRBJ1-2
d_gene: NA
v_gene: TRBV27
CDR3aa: CASSTRGYQDGYTF
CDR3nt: TGTGCCAGCAGTACGAGAGGGTATCAGGATGGCTACACCTTC

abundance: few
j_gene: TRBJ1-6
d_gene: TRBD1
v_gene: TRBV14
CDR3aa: CASSQDRGQGFDSPLHF
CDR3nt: TGTGCCAGCAGCCAAGACCGGGGACAGGGGTTCGATTCACCCCTCCACTTT

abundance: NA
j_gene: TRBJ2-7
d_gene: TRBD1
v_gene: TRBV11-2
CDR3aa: CASSLDLGTGYEQYF
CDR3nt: TGTGCCAGCAGCTTAGATCTCGGGACAGGTTACGAGCAGTACTTC

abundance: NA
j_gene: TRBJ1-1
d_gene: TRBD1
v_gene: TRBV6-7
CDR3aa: CASSYTRDRGQGTEAFF
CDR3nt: TGTGCCAGCAGTTACACCCGGGACAGGGGGCAGGGCACTGAAGCTTTCTTT

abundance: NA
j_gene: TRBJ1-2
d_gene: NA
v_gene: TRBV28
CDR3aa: CASSNRGVANYGYTF
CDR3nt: TGTGCCAGCAGTAATCGCGGGGTGGCGAACTATGGCTACACCTTC

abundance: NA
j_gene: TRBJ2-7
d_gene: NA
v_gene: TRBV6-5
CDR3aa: CASSPEGRTYEQYF
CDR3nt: TGTGCCAGCAGTCCCGAGGGCAGGACCTACGAGCAGTACTTC

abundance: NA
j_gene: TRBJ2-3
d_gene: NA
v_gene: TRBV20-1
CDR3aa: CSARDRGQYF
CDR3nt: TGCAGTGCTAGAGACCGGGGGCAGTATTTT

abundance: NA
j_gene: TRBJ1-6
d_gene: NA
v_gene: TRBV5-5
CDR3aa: CASRTVIGDYSPLHF
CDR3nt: TGTGCCAGCAGGACCGTTATAGGGGATTATTCACCCCTCCACTTT

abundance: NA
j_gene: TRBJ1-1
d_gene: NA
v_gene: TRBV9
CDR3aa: CASSAQGSMNTEAFF
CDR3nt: TGTGCCAGCAGCGCTCAGGGTTCCATGAACACTGAAGCTTTCTTT

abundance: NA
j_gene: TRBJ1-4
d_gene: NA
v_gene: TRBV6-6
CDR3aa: CASSYGAANEKLFF
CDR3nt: TGTGCCAGCAGTTACGGGGCAGCTAATGAAAAACTGTTTTTT

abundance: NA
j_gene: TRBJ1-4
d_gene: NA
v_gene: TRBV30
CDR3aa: CAWSAQVPGGRYEKLFF
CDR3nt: TGTGCCTGGAGTGCTCAGGTTCCGGGGGGTCGGTATGAAAAACTGTTTTTT

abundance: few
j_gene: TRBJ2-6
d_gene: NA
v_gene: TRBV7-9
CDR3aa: CASSLAFSGANVLTF
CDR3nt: TGTGCCAGCAGCTTAGCCTTTTCTGGGGCCAACGTCCTGACTTTC

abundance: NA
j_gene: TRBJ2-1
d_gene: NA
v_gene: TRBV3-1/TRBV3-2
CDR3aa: CASVASEGFARNEQFF
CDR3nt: TGTGCCAGCGTAGCTAGCGAGGGCTTCGCTAGGAATGAGCAGTTCTTC

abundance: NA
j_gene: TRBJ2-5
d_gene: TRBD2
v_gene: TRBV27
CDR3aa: CASSSYGLAGGQETQYF
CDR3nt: TGTGCCAGCAGTAGCTACGGACTAGCGGGGGGACAAGAGACCCAGTACTTC

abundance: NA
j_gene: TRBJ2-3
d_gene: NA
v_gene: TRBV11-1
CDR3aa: CASSFLAGPSTDTQYF
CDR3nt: TGTGCCAGCAGCTTTCTGGCGGGGCCTAGCACAGATACGCAGTATTTT

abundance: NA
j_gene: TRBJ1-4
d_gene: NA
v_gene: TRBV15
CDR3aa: CATSRPPSQGFEKLFF
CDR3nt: TGTGCCACCAGCAGACCACCCTCGCAGGGATTTGAAAAACTGTTTTTT

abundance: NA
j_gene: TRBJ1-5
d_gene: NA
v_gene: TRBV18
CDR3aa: CASSPSVYQPQHF
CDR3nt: TGTGCCAGCTCACCATCGGTATACCAGCCCCAGCATTTT

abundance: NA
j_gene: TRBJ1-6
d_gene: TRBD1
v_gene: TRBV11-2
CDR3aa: CASSTDRAFPSPLHF
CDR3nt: TGTGCCAGCAGCACAGACAGGGCGTTTCCTTCGCCCCTCCACTTT

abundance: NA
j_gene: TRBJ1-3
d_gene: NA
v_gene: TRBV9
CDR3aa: CASSVGRGANTIYF
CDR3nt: TGTGCCAGCAGCGTAGGTCGGGGGGCCAACACCATATATTTT

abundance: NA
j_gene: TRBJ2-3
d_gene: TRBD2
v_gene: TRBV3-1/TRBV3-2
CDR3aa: CASSRRLAGTSTDTQYF
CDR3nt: TGTGCCAGCAGCCGCCGACTAGCGGGAACTAGCACAGATACGCAGTATTTT

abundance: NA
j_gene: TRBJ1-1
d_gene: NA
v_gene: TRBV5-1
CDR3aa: CASSFSAGTEAFF
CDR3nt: TGCGCCAGCAGCTTTTCAGCGGGGACTGAAGCTTTCTTT